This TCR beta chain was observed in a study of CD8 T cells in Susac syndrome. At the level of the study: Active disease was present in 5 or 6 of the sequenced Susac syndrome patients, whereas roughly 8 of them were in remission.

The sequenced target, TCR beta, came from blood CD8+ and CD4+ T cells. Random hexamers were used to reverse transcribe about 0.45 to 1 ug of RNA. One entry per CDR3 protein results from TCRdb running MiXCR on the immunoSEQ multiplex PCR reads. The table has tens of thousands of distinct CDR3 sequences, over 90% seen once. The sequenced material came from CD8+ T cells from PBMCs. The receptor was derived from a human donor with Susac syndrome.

Here the CDR3 reads CASRDRGTEKLFF. In DNA, the CDR3 is TGTGCCAGCCGCGACAGGGGGACAGAAAAACTGTTTTTT. J is TRBJ1-4 and V is TRBV7-9, with 9 positions matching TRBD1. CDR1 and CDR2 from the germline V gene are SEHNR and FQNEAQ (reference sequence). CDR3 length: 13 amino acids. With 8 bases clipped from V and 8 bases from J, the junction kept 6 bases outside the gene matches.